The text below deals with one T cell receptor beta chain. Its antigen remains unknown. Only in-frame clones appear in the TCRdb table, and some are missing; sequencing was by immunoSEQ multiplex PCR. The repertoire includes 15,000 or so clones, roughly nine tenths of them detected once, and 45% to 60% sits in the top ten. This sample was included in a study of lymphopenia after photon versus proton radiotherapy. Study-level results: Only patients who died were analyzed for survival; proton advantage is unproven. In patients who died, overall survival fell as post-nadir TCR diversity dropped more.

This sample comprised peripheral blood, obtained from a patient treated with proton-based radiotherapy. The clonotype was recovered from a woman aged 60-75 years with cholangiocarcinoma. Some clones in this sample may be carry-over from other donors' samples.

CDR3 DNA sequence: TGCGCCAGCAGCTTTGGGGGTTATTCCTACGAGCAGTACTTC. This gives the protein CASSFGGYSYEQYF. The rearrangement links TRBV5-1 to TRBJ2-7; the D gene could be TRBD1 or TRBD2 (5 bases each). V shed 2 bases and J shed 1 base, with 10 bases lying between them. CDR1 is SGHRS and CDR2 is YFSETQ in the germline V gene. This CDR3 comprises 14 residues.